This is a list of T cell receptor beta chains from one sample in a study of blood T cell repertoires in COVID-19. TCRdb keeps only in-frame clones here, not all; method: immunoSEQ multiplex PCR. The sample lists 72,000 or so clones; over 70% were seen once. The sample consisted of peripheral blood. The receptors come from a man aged 50-60 years with active COVID-19. The CDR3 runs from the conserved cysteine through the conserved F or W. A D gene is named only where the DNA matches it firmly. Not all rows give a size; the values are once, few, many and, for expanded clones, a class.

d_call	v_call	j_call	cdr3_length	clone_size	cdr3_nt	cdr3_aa
NA	TRBV24-1	TRBJ2-7	17	NA	TGTGCCACCAGTGATTTTGGGCATGGGGTAGCGGTGGCGGAGCAGTACTTC	CATSDFGHGVAVAEQYF
NA	TRBV5-6	TRBJ2-3	12	NA	TGTGCCAGCAGCTCCCACTCTGATACGCAGTATTTT	CASSSHSDTQYF
NA	TRBV9	TRBJ1-2	15	NA	TGTGCCAGCAGCTCTCGGGGTGACCGAAACTATGGCTACACCTTC	CASSSRGDRNYGYTF
NA	TRBV28	TRBJ1-3	19	once	TGTGCCAGCAGTCTTGAGATCGCGGGACTACCGAGCTCTGGAAACACCATATATTTT	CASSLEIAGLPSSGNTIYF
NA	TRBV4-2	TRBJ1-1	15	NA	TGTGCCAGCAGCCAAGGCCAGTCGTCGAACACTGAAGCTTTCTTT	CASSQGQSSNTEAFF
TRBD1	TRBV29-1	TRBJ1-2	14	NA	TGCAGCGTTCGGACAGGGGAATATTTTTATGGCTACACCTTC	CSVRTGEYFYGYTF
NA	TRBV7-3	TRBJ2-1	14	NA	TGTGCCAGCAGGCCCGGGAGCTCCTACAATGAGCAGTTCTTC	CASRPGSSYNEQFF
NA	TRBV14	TRBJ2-2	13	NA	TGTGCCAGCAGCCCCCAATCCACCGGGGAGCTGTTTTTT	CASSPQSTGELFF
TRBD1	TRBV6-5	TRBJ1-4	13	once	TGTGCCAGCAGTTTGACAGGGTACGAAAAACTGTTTTTT	CASSLTGYEKLFF
NA	TRBV9	TRBJ2-1	13	NA	TGTGCCAGCAGCGCAGATCAGGGTTATGAGCAGTTCTTC	CASSADQGYEQFF
NA	TRBV5-1	TRBJ2-3	15	NA	TGCGCCAGCAGCTTGGCCGGGACAAGGGAAGATACGCAGTATTTT	CASSLAGTREDTQYF
NA	TRBV5-6	TRBJ2-1	13	NA	TGTGCCAGCAGCTTTGGGGGGAAACCTATCCAGTTCTTC	CASSFGGKPIQFF
NA	TRBV5-6	TRBJ2-1	16	NA	TGTGCCAGCAGTTTTCTCCGGGACTCAAACTACAATGAGCAGTTCTTC	CASSFLRDSNYNEQFF
NA	TRBV6-2/TRBV6-3	TRBJ2-3	15	NA	TGTGCCAGCAGTTTGGCGGGGCTCCGCACAGATACGCAGTATTTT	CASSLAGLRTDTQYF
TRBD1	TRBV19	TRBJ1-5	15	NA	TGTGCCAGTATCAATAAGGGTGGACAGGTCGGACCCCAGCATTTT	CASINKGGQVGPQHF
NA	TRBV28	TRBJ1-2	15	NA	TGTGCCAGCAGTACCGCCCCGGGACACGGCTATGGCTACACCTTC	CASSTAPGHGYGYTF
NA	TRBV28	TRBJ1-5	14	NA	TGTGCCAGCAGTTTATGGGCAGACAATCAGCCCCAGCATTTT	CASSLWADNQPQHF
NA	TRBV19	TRBJ2-7	13	once	TGTGCCAGTAGGGGAGGACTTATCGACGAGCAGTACTTC	CASRGGLIDEQYF
TRBD1	TRBV2	TRBJ1-5	14	NA	TGTGCCAGCAGCACAGGGGGTAGCAATCAGCCCCAGCATTTT	CASSTGGSNQPQHF
TRBD2	TRBV11-2	TRBJ2-5	15	NA	TGTGCCAGCAGCCACGGACTAGCGGGGCAAGAGACCCAGTACTTC	CASSHGLAGQETQYF
TRBD2	TRBV4-3	TRBJ2-2	18	NA	TGCGCCAGCAGCCAAGAAAGACTAGCGGTCCTGAACACCGGGGAGCTGTTTTTT	CASSQERLAVLNTGELFF
TRBD1	TRBV3-1/TRBV3-2	TRBJ2-1	14	NA	TGTGCCAGCAGAGCGGGACAGGGTTGGAATGAGCAGTTCTTC	CASRAGQGWNEQFF
NA	TRBV7-2	TRBJ2-3	16	once	TGTGCCAGCAGCTTAGTAGGGGGTTACACGACAGATACGCAGTATTTT	CASSLVGGYTTDTQYF
NA	TRBV7-2	TRBJ2-7	13	NA	TGTGCCAGCAGCCCGAAAACGGGATACGAGCAGTACTTC	CASSPKTGYEQYF
NA	TRBV6-6	TRBJ1-6	14	few	TGTGCCAGCAGTTACTCGAATAGGGGGTCACCCCTCCACTTT	CASSYSNRGSPLHF
NA	TRBV29-1	TRBJ1-1	13	NA	TGCAGCGTTGCGGGGGGGACCGACACTGAAGCTTTCTTT	CSVAGGTDTEAFF
TRBD1	TRBV18	TRBJ1-1	15	once	TGTGCCAGCTCACCACCGAAGGCAGGGGGATCTGAAGCTTTCTTT	CASSPPKAGGSEAFF
NA	TRBV7-2	TRBJ2-3	17	NA	TGTGCCAGCAGCCTAACGGGGGTACTCCCGGGCACAGATACGCAGTATTTT	CASSLTGVLPGTDTQYF
TRBD2	TRBV30	TRBJ2-1	13	NA	TGTGCCGTAAAGCGGGGGGCTGGCAATGAGCAGTTCTTC	CAVKRGAGNEQFF
NA	TRBV6-2/TRBV6-3	TRBJ1-6	15	NA	TGTGCCAGCAGTTACGTACAGGGAGTCGGTTCACCCCTCCACTTT	CASSYVQGVGSPLHF
NA	TRBV29-1	TRBJ2-3	16	NA	TGCAGCGTTGGGTCCGTTACCCTGAGCCGCACAGATACGCAGTATTTT	CSVGSVTLSRTDTQYF
TRBD2	TRBV27	TRBJ2-2	19	NA	TGTGCCAGCAGTCCCCGACTAGCGGGAGGGCCTCAGGTCGGCGGGGAGCTGTTTTTT	CASSPRLAGGPQVGGELFF
NA	TRBV6-1	TRBJ2-5	16	NA	TGTGCCAGCAGTGAATACGGTCAGGTCTTACAAGAGACCCAGTACTTC	CASSEYGQVLQETQYF
NA	TRBV9	TRBJ2-7	12	NA	TGTGCCAGCAGCGTAGATGGGACAAAGCAGTACTTC	CASSVDGTKQYF
NA	TRBV5-1	TRBJ1-2	14	NA	TGCGCCAGCAGCTTGGATTCCTATGGCTATGGCTACACCTTC	CASSLDSYGYGYTF
NA	TRBV19	TRBJ1-5	14	NA	TGTGCCTTGGGGGGGGCGTCCAAAGATCAGCCCCAGCATTTT	CALGGASKDQPQHF
NA	TRBV18	TRBJ2-5	15	NA	TGTGCCAGCTCACCACCGTCAACCCTAAAAGAGACCCAGTACTTC	CASSPPSTLKETQYF
NA	TRBV7-9	TRBJ1-2	13	NA	TGTGCCAGCAGCTTAGCGGGAGGGTCCGAGGACACCTTC	CASSLAGGSEDTF
TRBD2	TRBV27	TRBJ2-3	15	NA	TGTGCCAGCAGTCGGGGGGGTTTAGGCACAGATACGCAGTATTTT	CASSRGGLGTDTQYF
NA	TRBV2	TRBJ1-2	15	NA	TGTGCCAGCAGCCCCGAGGTAGGGGGTCAGGATGGCTACACCTTC	CASSPEVGGQDGYTF
TRBD2	TRBV6-5	TRBJ2-1	16	NA	TGTGCCAGCAGTTACAATCTAGCGGGATATAGAAATGAGCAGTTCTTC	CASSYNLAGYRNEQFF
TRBD2	TRBV30	TRBJ2-1	11	NA	TGTACTAGCGGGAGGGAGGGTGAGCAGTTCTTC	CTSGREGEQFF
TRBD1	TRBV28	TRBJ2-7	19	NA	TGTGCCAGCAGCCCGACAGGGGTCATCGGAGGATCCCGTATCTACGAGCAGTACTTC	CASSPTGVIGGSRIYEQYF
TRBD2	TRBV5-4	TRBJ2-3	16	NA	TGTGCCAGCAGTGGGAAAGCGGGGGCGGGGACAGATACGCAGTATTTT	CASSGKAGAGTDTQYF
NA	TRBV27	TRBJ2-3	15	NA	TGTGCCAGCAGTTTATTGGGGAGTTCGCCAGATACGCAGTATTTT	CASSLLGSSPDTQYF